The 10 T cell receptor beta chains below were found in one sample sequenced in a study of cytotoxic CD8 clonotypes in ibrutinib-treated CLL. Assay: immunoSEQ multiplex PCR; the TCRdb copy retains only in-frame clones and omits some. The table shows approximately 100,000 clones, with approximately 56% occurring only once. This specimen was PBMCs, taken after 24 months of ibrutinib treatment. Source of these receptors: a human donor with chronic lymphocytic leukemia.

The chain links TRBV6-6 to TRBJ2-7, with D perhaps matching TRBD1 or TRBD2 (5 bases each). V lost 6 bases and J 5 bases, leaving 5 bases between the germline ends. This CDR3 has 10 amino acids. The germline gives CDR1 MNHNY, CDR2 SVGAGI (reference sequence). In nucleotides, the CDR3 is TGTGCCAGCAGGGGGGACGAGCAGTACTTC. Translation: CASRGDEQYF.

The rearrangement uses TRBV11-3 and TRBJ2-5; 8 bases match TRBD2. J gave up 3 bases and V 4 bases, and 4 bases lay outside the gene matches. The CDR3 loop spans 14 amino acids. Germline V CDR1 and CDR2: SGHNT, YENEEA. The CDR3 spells CASSSHSGEETQYF. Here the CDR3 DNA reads TGTGCCAGCAGCTCTCATAGCGGGGAAGAGACCCAGTACTTC.

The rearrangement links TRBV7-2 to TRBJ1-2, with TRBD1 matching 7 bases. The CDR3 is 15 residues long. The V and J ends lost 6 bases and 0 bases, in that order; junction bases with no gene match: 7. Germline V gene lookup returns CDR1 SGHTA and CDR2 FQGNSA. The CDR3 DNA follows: TGTGCCAGCAGTCACAAGACAGGGACTAACTATGGCTACACCTTC. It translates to CASSHKTGTNYGYTF.

The CDR3 spells CASSLSGGSYNEQFF. CDR3 DNA: TGCGCCAGCAGCCTCTCCGGGGGCTCCTACAATGAGCAGTTCTTC. The rearrangement joins TRBV5-1 to TRBJ2-1; perhaps TRBD2 as D (6 bases). The V end was cut by 4 bases, the J end by 0 bases, with 11 bases between. Germline loops: CDR1 SGHRS, CDR2 YFSETQ. The CDR3 is 15 residues long.

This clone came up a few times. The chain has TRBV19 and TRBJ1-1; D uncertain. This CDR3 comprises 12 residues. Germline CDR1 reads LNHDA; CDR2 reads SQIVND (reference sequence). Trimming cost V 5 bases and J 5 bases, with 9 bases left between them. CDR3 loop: CASSQGRTEAFF. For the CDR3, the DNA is TGTGCCAGTAGTCAAGGGAGGACTGAAGCTTTCTTT.

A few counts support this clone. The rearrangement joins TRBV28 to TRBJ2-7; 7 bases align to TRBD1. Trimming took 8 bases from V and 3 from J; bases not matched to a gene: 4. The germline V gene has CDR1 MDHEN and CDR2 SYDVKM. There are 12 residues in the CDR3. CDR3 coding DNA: TGTGCCAGCTGGGACAGAGGCTACGAGCAGTACTTC. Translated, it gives CASWDRGYEQYF.

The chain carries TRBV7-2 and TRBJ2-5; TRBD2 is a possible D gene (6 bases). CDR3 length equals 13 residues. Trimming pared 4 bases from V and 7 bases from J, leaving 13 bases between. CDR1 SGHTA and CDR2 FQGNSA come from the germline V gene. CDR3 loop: CASSSGRGGTQYF. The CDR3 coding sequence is TGTGCCAGCAGCTCGGGACGGGGAGGGACCCAGTACTTC. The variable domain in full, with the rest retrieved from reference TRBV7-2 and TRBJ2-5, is GAGVSQSPSNKVTEKGKDVELRCDPISGHTALYWYRQSLGQGLEFLIYFQGNSAPDKSGLPSDRFSAERTGGSVSTLTIQRTQQEDSAVYLCASSSGRGGTQYFGPGTRLLVL.

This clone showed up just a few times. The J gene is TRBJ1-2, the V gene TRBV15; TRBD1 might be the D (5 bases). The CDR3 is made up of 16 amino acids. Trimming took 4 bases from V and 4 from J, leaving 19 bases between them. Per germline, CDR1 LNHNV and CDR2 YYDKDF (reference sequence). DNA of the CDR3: TGTGCCACCAGCATTAGTCAGGGAGCAATAGCCTATGGCTACACCTTC. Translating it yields CATSISQGAIAYGYTF.

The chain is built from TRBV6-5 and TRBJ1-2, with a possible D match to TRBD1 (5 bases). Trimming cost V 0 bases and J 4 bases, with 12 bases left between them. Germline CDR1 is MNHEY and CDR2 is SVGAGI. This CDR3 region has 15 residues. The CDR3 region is CASSYSSWGGYGYTF. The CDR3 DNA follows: TGTGCCAGCAGTTACTCGTCCTGGGGCGGCTATGGCTACACCTTC.

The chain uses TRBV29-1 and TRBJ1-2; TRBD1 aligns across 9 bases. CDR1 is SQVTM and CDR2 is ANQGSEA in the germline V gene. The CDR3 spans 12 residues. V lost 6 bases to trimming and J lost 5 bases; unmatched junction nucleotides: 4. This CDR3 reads CSVETGGYGYTF. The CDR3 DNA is TGCAGCGTCGAGACAGGGGGGTATGGCTACACCTTC.